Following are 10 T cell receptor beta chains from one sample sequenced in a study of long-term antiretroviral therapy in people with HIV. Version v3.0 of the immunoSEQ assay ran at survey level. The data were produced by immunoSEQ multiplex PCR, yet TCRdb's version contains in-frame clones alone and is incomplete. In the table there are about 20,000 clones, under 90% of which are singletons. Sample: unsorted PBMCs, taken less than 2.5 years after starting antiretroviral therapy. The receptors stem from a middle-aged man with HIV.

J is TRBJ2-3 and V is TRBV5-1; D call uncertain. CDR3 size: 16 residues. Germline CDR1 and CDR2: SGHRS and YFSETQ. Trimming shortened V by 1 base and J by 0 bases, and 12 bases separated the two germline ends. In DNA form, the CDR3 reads TGCGCCAGCAGCTTGTCGTCCCGCCCGAGCACAGATACGCAGTATTTT. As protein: CASSLSSRPSTDTQYF.

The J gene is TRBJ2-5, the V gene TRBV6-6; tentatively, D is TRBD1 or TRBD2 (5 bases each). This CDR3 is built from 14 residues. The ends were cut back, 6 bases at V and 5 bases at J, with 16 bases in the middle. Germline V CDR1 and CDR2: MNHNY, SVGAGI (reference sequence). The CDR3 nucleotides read TGTGCCAGCAGGCGGACTCCCTGGGGGGAGACCCAGTACTTC. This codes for CASRRTPWGETQYF.

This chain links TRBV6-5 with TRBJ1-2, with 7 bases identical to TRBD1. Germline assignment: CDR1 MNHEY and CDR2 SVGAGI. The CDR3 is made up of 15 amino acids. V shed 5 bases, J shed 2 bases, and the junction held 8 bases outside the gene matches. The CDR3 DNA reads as TGTGCCAGCAGTCGTGCAGGGGGGTCGAACTATGGCTACACCTTC. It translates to CASSRAGGSNYGYTF.

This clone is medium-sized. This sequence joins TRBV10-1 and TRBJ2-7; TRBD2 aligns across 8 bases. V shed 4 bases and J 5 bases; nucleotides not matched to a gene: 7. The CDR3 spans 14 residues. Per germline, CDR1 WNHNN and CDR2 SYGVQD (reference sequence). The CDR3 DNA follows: TGCGCCAGCAGTGGGGCTAGCGGGTCCCACGAGCAGTACTTC. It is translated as CASSGASGSHEQYF.

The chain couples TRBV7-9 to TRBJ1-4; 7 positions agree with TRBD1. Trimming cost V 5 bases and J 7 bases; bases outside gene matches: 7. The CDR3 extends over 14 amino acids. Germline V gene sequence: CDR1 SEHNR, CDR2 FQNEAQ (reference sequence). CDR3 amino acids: CASSNRDSGEKLFF. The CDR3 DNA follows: TGTGCCAGCAGCAACCGGGACAGCGGTGAAAAACTGTTTTTT. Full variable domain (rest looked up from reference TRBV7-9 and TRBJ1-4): DTGVSQNPRHKITKRGQNVTFRCDPISEHNRLYWYRQTLGQGPEFLTYFQNEAQLEKSRLLSDRFSAERPKGSFSTLEIQRTEQGDSAMYLCASSNRDSGEKLFFGSGTQLSVL.

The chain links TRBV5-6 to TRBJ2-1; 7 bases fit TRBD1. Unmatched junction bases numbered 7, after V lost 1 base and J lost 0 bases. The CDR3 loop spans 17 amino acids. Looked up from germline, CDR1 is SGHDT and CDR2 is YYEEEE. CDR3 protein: CASSLIGQASSYNEQFF. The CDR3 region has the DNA TGTGCCAGCAGCTTGATAGGACAGGCGAGCTCCTACAATGAGCAGTTCTTC.

The CDR3, as DNA: TGTGCCAGCGACAGCCTCTATGGCTACACCTTC. Translating gives CASDSLYGYTF. The V gene is TRBV28, the J gene TRBJ1-2; D is perhaps TRBD1 (5 bases). CDR1 is MDHEN and CDR2 is SYDVKM in the germline V gene. The V end lost 8 bases, the J end lost 4 bases, and 8 bases lay between the germline ends. The CDR3 is 11 residues long.

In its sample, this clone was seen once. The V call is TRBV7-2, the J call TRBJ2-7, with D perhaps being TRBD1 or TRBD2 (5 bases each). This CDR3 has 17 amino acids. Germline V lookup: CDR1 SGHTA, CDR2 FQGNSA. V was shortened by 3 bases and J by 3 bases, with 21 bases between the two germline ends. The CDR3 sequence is CASSLRAGTQSVYEQYF. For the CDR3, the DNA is TGTGCCAGCAGCTTGAGGGCCGGGACCCAATCAGTCTACGAGCAGTACTTC.

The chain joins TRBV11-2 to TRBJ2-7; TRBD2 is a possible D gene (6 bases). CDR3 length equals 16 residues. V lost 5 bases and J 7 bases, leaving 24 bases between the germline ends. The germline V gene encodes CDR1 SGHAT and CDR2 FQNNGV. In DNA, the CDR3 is TGTGCCAGCAGCGCTCAGACGGGAGTTTCCCTGGGGGAGCAGTACTTC. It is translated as CASSAQTGVSLGEQYF. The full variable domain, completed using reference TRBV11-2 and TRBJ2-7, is EAGVAQSPRYKIIEKRQSVAFWCNPISGHATLYWYQQILGQGPKLLIQFQNNGVVDDSQLPKDRFSAERLKGVDSTLKIQPAKLEDSAVYLCASSAQTGVSLGEQYFGPGTRLTVT.

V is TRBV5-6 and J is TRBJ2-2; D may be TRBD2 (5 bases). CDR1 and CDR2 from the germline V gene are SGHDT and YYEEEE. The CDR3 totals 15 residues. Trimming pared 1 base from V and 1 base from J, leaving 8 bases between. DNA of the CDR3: TGTGCCAGCAGCTTGCCCGCGGGGAACACCGGGGAGCTGTTTTTT. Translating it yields CASSLPAGNTGELFF.